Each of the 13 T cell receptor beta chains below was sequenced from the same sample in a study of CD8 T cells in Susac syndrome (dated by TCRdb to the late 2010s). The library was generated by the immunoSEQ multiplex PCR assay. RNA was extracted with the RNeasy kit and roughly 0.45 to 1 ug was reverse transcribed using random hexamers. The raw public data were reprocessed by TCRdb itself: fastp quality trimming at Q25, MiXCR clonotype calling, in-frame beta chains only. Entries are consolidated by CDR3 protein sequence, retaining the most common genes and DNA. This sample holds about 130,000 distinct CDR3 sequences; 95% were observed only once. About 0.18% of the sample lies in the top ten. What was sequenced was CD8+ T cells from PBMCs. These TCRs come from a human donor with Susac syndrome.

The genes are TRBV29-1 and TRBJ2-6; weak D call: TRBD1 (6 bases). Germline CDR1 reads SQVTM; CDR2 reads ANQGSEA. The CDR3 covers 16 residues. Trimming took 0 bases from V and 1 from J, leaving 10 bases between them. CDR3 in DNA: TGCAGCGTTGAAGAGGACAGCCTTTCTGGGGCCAACGTCCTGACTTTC. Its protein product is CSVEEDSLSGANVLTF. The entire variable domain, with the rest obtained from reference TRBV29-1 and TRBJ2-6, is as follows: SAVISQKPSRDICQRGTSLTIQCQVDSQVTMMFWYRQQPGQSLTLIATANQGSEATYESGFVIDKFPISRPNLTFSTLTVSNMSPEDSSIYLCSVEEDSLSGANVLTFGAGSRLTVL.

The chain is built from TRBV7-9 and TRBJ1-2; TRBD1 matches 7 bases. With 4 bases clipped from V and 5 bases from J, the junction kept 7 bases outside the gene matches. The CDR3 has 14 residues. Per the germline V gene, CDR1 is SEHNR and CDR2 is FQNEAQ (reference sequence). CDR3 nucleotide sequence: TGTGCCAGCAGCTCAGACAGGGCGGGGTATGGCTACACCTTC. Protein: CASSSDRAGYGYTF.

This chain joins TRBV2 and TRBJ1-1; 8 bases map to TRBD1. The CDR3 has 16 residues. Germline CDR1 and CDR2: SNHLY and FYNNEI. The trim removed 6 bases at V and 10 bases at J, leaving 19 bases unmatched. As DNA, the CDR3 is TGTGCCAGCAGGGGGAATTTAGGACAGGGCTCCGGACGAGCTTTCTTT. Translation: CASRGNLGQGSGRAFF.

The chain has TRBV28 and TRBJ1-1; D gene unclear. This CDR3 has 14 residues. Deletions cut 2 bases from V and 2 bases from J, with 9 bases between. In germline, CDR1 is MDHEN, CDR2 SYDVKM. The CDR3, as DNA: TGTGCCAGCAGTTTAAGTCAGTTTAACACTGAAGCTTTCTTT. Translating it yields CASSLSQFNTEAFF.

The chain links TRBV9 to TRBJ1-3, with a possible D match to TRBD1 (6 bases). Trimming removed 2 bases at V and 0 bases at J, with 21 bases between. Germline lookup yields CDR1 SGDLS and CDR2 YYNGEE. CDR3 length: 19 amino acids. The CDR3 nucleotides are TGTGCCAGCAGCGTCCCGTCCGTATCTCCAGGGGACTCTGGAAACACCATATATTTT. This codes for CASSVPSVSPGDSGNTIYF.

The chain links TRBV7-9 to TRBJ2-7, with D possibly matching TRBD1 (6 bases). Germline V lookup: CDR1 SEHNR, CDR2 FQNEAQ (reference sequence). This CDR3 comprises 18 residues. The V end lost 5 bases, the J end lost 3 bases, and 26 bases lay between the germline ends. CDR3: CASSPRGWAGTTDYEQYF. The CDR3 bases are TGTGCCAGCAGCCCAAGGGGGTGGGCAGGAACCACTGACTACGAGCAGTACTTC.

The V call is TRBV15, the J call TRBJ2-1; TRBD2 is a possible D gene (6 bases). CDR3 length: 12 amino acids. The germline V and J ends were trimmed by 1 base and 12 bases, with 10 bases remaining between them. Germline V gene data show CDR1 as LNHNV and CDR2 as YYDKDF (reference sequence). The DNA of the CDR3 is TGTGCCACCAGCAGAGGTGGGACTCTGCAGTTCTTC. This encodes CATSRGGTLQFF.

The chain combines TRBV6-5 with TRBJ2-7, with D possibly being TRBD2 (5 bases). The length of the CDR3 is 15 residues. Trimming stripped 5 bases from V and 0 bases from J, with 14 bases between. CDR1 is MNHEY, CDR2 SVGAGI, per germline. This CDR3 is CASSPEDSRSYEQYF. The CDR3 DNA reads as TGTGCCAGCAGTCCGGAGGACTCACGCTCCTACGAGCAGTACTTC.

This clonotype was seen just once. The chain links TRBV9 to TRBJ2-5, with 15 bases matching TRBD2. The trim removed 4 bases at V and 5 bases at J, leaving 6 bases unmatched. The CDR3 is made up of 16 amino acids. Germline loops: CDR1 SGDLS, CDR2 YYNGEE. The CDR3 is CASSPHGLAGGETQYF. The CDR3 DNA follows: TGTGCCAGCAGCCCCCATGGACTAGCGGGAGGGGAGACCCAGTACTTC.

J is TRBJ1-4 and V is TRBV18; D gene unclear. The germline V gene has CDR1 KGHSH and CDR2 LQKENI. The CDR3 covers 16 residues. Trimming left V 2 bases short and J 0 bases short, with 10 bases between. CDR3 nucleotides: TGTGCCAGCTCACCAAAGGGTAGGACAACTAATGAAAAACTGTTTTTT. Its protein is CASSPKGRTTNEKLFF.

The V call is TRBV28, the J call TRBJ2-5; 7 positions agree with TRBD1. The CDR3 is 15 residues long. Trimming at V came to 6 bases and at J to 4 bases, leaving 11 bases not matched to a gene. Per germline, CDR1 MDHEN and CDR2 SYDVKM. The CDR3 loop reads CASRTGREGRETQYF. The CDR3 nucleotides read TGTGCCAGCAGGACAGGGCGTGAGGGTAGAGAGACCCAGTACTTC.

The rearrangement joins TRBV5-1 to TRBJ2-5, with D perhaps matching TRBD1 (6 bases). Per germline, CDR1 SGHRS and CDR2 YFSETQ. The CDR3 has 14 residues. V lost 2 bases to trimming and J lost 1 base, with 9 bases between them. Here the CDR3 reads CASSFGGVQETQYF. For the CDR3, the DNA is TGCGCCAGCAGCTTTGGGGGCGTCCAAGAGACCCAGTACTTC.

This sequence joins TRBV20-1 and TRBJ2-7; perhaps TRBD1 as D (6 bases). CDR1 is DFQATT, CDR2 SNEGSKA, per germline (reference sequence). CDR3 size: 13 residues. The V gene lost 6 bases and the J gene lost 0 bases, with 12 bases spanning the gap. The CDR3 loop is CSAEVDSSYEQYF. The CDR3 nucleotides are TGCAGTGCCGAGGTGGACAGCTCCTACGAGCAGTACTTC.